This T cell receptor beta chain was observed in a study of CD8 T cells in Susac syndrome. The CDR3 loop spans 15 amino acids. Trimming stripped 5 bases from V and 3 bases from J, with 14 bases between. CDR1 and CDR2 from the germline V gene are MDHEN and SYDVKM. Blood CD8+ and CD4+ T cells underwent high-throughput TCR beta sequencing. RNA amounts of roughly 0.5 to 1 ug underwent reverse transcription with random hexamers. The amplification used immunoSEQ multiplex PCR on TCR beta CDR3; it spanned 54 Vbeta and 13 Jbeta. TCRdb analysed the immunoSEQ multiplex PCR reads with MiXCR anew, one entry per CDR3 protein. The table includes 150,000 to 200,000 distinct CDR3 sequences, around 95% detected once. This clonotype is a singleton in its sample.

This chain links TRBV28 with TRBJ2-4, with D possibly being TRBD2 (5 bases). The receptor was derived from a human donor in good health. Material: CD4+ T cells from PBMCs. In DNA form, the CDR3 reads TGTGCCAGCAGTGCCTCGGGGTCAGTCAAAAACATTCAGTACTTC. Its translation: CASSASGSVKNIQYF.